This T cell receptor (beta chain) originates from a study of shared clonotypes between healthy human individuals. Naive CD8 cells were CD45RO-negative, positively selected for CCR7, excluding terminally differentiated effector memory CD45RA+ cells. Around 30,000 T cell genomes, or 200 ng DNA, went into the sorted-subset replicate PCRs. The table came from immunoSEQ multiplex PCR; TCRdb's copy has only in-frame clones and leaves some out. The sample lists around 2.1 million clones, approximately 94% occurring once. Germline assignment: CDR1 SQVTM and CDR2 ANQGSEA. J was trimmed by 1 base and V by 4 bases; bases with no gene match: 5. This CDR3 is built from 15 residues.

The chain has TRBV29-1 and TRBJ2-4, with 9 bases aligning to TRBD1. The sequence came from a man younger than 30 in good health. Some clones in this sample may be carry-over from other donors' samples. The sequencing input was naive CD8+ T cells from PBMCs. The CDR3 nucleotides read TGCAGCGTTGTTGGACAGGGGAGGGCCAAAAACATTCAGTACTTC. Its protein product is CSVVGQGRAKNIQYF.